This entry lists 13 T cell receptor beta chains sequenced from one sample in a study of blood T cell repertoires in COVID-19. Assay used: immunoSEQ multiplex PCR; TCRdb lists only in-frame clones, some missing. Altogether about 16,000 clones are present, approximately 84% being singletons, with the ten largest covering 15% to 20%. What was sequenced was peripheral blood. The receptor set was obtained from a human donor in a cohort sampled during active COVID-19.

This clone was detected once. J is TRBJ2-3 and V is TRBV7-3; a possible D gene is TRBD2 (6 bases). V shed 5 bases and J shed 2 bases, with 14 bases lying between them. The CDR3 length is 15 residues. The germline gives CDR1 SGHTA, CDR2 FQGTGA. Here the CDR3 reads CASSPELAVTDTQYF. In DNA, the CDR3 is TGTGCCAGCAGCCCCGAACTAGCTGTCACAGATACGCAGTATTTT. Full variable domain (missing parts from reference TRBV7-3 and TRBJ2-3): GAGVSQTPSNKVTEKGKYVELRCDPISGHTALYWYRQSLGQGPEFLIYFQGTGAADDSGLPNDRFFAVRPEGSVSTLKIQRTERGDSAVYLCASSPELAVTDTQYFGPGTRLTVL.

The chain joins TRBV6-5 to TRBJ2-7; TRBD1 aligns across 7 bases. Germline V lookup: CDR1 MNHEY, CDR2 SVGAGI. After removal of 11 bases from V and 2 bases from J, the junction contained 15 bases not matched to a gene. The CDR3 is 15 amino acids. The CDR3 loop is CAARLQGYSPYEQYF. The CDR3, as DNA: TGTGCCGCGCGATTACAGGGGTATTCCCCCTACGAGCAGTACTTC.

J is TRBJ1-6 and V is TRBV3-1 (or the pseudogene TRBV3-2); 7 bases align to TRBD1. Germline V gene lookup returns CDR1 LGHDT and CDR2 YNNKEL (reference sequence). The V segment lost 1 base and the J segment 10 bases; nucleotides outside the gene matches: 7. The CDR3 loop spans 15 amino acids. CDR3 nucleotide sequence: TGTGCCAGCAGCCAAGTCCTAGGGGGCTTGTCACCCCTCCACTTT. Its translation: CASSQVLGGLSPLHF.

V is TRBV19 and J is TRBJ2-4; 7 bases align to TRBD1. There are 15 residues in the CDR3. Germline V gene sequence: CDR1 LNHDA, CDR2 SQIVND (reference sequence). Trimming cost V 5 bases and J 7 bases; bases outside gene matches: 11. DNA of the CDR3: TGTGCCAGTAGTGCCCTTCCGGGACAGCCTAACATTCAGTACTTC. It yields the protein CASSALPGQPNIQYF.

This chain joins TRBV5-1 and TRBJ2-5; 10 bases line up with TRBD2. CDR3 length equals 14 residues. The germline V gene has CDR1 SGHRS and CDR2 YFSETQ. V lost 0 bases, J lost 5 bases, and 1 base stayed unmatched. CDR3 residues: CASSLGAGGETQYF. In nucleotides, the CDR3 is TGCGCCAGCAGCTTGGGAGCGGGAGGGGAGACCCAGTACTTC.

The chain has TRBV20-1 and TRBJ1-2; TRBD1 might be the D (5 bases). V was clipped by 6 bases and J by 5 bases, with 10 bases between them. CDR3 length: 11 amino acids. Germline CDR1 and CDR2: DFQATT and SNEGSKA (reference sequence). The CDR3 loop reads CSADQGYGYTF. CDR3 DNA sequence: TGCAGTGCGGACCAGGGATATGGCTACACCTTC.

The chain uses TRBV7-9 and TRBJ2-7; D perhaps matches TRBD2 (7 bases). In germline, CDR1 is SEHNR, CDR2 FQNEAQ (reference sequence). V was pared by 6 bases and J by 0 bases, with 15 bases between. The CDR3 totals 15 residues. The CDR3 loop is CASRGRGGRSYEQYF. In nucleotides, the CDR3 is TGTGCCAGCAGAGGGAGGGGGGGCCGCTCCTACGAGCAGTACTTC. Together with reference TRBV7-9 and TRBJ2-7, the CDR3 gives the full variable domain: DTGVSQNPRHKITKRGQNVTFRCDPISEHNRLYWYRQTLGQGPEFLTYFQNEAQLEKSRLLSDRFSAERPKGSFSTLEIQRTEQGDSAMYLCASRGRGGRSYEQYFGPGTRLTVT.

The rearrangement joins TRBV5-1 to TRBJ2-2; D is unresolved. The germline CDR1 and CDR2 sequences are SGHRS and YFSETQ. V was cut by 2 bases and J by 5 bases, with 10 bases left in between. The CDR3 sequence is 14 residues long. CDR3 sequence (DNA): TGCGCCAGCAGCTTTTCAGGTGGGACCGGGGAGCTGTTTTTT. The encoded protein is CASSFSGGTGELFF.

V is TRBV18 and J is TRBJ1-1; D may be TRBD1 (6 bases). V gave up 5 bases and J gave up 0 bases, with 7 bases separating them. The CDR3 length is 13 residues. CDR1 and CDR2 from the germline V gene are KGHSH and LQKENI. CDR3 DNA sequence: TGTGCCAGCTCAGGACAGATGAACACTGAAGCTTTCTTT. Amino acid sequence: CASSGQMNTEAFF.

This clone was found once. The chain recombines TRBV10-3 with TRBJ1-3, with 7 bases identical to TRBD1. Germline assignment: CDR1 ENHRY and CDR2 SYGVKD. CDR3 length: 16 residues. J was trimmed by 0 bases and V by 6 bases; bases with no gene match: 8. The CDR3 region is CAIRGTAVSSGNTIYF. CDR3 DNA: TGTGCCATCAGGGGGACAGCCGTAAGCTCTGGAAACACCATATATTTT.

The gene calls are TRBV30 and TRBJ1-1; weak D call: TRBD1 (6 bases). There are 15 residues in the CDR3. Trimming took off 2 bases at V and 8 bases at J, with 21 bases between the two ends. Germline CDR1 and CDR2: GTSNPN and SVGIG (reference sequence). CDR3 residues: CAWSPWEGGAMEAFF. The CDR3 bases are TGTGCCTGGAGTCCCTGGGAGGGGGGAGCCATGGAAGCTTTCTTT.

The chain is built from TRBV2 and TRBJ1-3; D is unresolved. The CDR3 is 16 amino acids. V was shortened by 2 bases and J by 0 bases, with 11 bases between the two germline ends. From germline, CDR1 is SNHLY and CDR2 FYNNEI. The CDR3 nucleotides are TGTGCCAGCAGTGAACTAGGCCCTAGCTCTGGAAACACCATATATTTT. The encoded protein is CASSELGPSSGNTIYF. The whole variable domain, filled in from reference TRBV2 and TRBJ1-3, reads EPEVTQTPSHQVTQMGQEVILRCVPISNHLYFYWYRQILGQKVEFLVSFYNNEISEKSEIFDDQFSVERPDGSNFTLKIRSTKLEDSAMYFCASSELGPSSGNTIYFGEGSWLTVV.

V is TRBV5-4 and J is TRBJ2-3, with a possible D match to TRBD2 (5 bases). Germline loops: CDR1 SGHNT, CDR2 YYREEE (reference sequence). Trimming stripped 1 base from V and 0 bases from J, with 9 bases between. The CDR3 loop spans 15 amino acids. In nucleotides, the CDR3 is TGTGCCAGCAGCTTGACTGGACTGAGCACAGATACGCAGTATTTT. It translates to CASSLTGLSTDTQYF.